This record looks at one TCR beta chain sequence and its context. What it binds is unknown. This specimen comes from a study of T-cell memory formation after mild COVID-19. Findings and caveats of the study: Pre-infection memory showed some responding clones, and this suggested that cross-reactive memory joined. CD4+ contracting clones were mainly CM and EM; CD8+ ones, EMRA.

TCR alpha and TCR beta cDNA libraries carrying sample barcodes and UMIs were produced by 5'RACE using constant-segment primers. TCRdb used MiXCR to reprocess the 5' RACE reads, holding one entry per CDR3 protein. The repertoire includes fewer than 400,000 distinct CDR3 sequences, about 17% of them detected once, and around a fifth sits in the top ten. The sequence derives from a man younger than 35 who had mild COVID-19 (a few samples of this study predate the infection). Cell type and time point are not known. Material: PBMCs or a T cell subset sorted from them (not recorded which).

CDR3 sequence (DNA): TGCGCCAGTACGCCCGGGACAGGATTTATGAACACTGAAGCTTTCTTT. Translating gives CASTPGTGFMNTEAFF. This chain connects TRBV4-1 to TRBJ1-1; 8 positions agree with TRBD1. V shed 9 bases and J 0 bases; nucleotides not matched to a gene: 12. The CDR3 runs to 16 residues. The germline V gene encodes CDR1 MGHRA and CDR2 YSYEKL.